This T cell receptor beta chain emerged from a study of T cell changes during pregnancy in multiple sclerosis. Germline V gives CDR1 MNHEY, CDR2 SMNVEV (reference sequence). The V gene lost 4 bases and the J gene lost 10 bases, with 23 bases spanning the gap. The CDR3 is 16 amino acids. Produced via immunoSEQ multiplex PCR; TCRdb's table is partial and in-frame only. The table lists approximately 43,000 clones, roughly 88% of them singletons. The material was CD8+ T cells from peripheral blood mononuclear cells, obtained in the first trimester of pregnancy. The rearrangement links TRBV27 to TRBJ1-5; D is uncertain. The sequence came from a female donor with multiple sclerosis, enrolled in a pregnancy study. The CDR3 region has the DNA TGTGCCAGCAGTTCTCTCGGGTTGCGGGCGGTTCAACCCCAGCATTTT. Amino acid sequence: CASSSLGLRAVQPQHF.